The sequence of this T cell receptor (beta chain) was determined in a study of T cell changes during pregnancy in multiple sclerosis. Germline assignment: CDR1 MNHNS and CDR2 SASEGT. The CDR3 runs to 13 residues. V lost 2 bases, J lost 5 bases, and 9 bases lay in between. Assay used: immunoSEQ multiplex PCR; TCRdb lists only in-frame clones, some missing. The data show about 75,000 clones, about 90% seen once. The sample here was peripheral blood, taken in the first trimester of pregnancy. V is TRBV6-1 and J is TRBJ1-2; D is perhaps TRBD1 (6 bases). The TCR was taken from a female donor in good health, enrolled as a control in a pregnancy study. The CDR3 spells CASSELQGYGYTF. The CDR3 bases are TGTGCCAGCAGTGAATTACAGGGTTATGGCTACACCTTC.